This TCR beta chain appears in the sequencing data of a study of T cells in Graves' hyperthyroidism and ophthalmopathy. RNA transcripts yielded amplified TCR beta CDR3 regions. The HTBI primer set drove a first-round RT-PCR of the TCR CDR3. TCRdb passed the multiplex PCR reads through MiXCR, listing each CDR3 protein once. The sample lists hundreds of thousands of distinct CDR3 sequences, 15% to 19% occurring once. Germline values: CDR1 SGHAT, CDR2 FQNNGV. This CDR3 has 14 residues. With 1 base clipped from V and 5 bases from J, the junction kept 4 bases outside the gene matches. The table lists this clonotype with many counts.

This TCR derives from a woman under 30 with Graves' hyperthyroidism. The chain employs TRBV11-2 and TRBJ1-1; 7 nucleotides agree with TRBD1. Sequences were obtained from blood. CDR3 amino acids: CASSLVLGQTEAFF. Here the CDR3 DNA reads TGTGCCAGCAGCTTAGTCTTGGGACAGACTGAAGCTTTCTTT.